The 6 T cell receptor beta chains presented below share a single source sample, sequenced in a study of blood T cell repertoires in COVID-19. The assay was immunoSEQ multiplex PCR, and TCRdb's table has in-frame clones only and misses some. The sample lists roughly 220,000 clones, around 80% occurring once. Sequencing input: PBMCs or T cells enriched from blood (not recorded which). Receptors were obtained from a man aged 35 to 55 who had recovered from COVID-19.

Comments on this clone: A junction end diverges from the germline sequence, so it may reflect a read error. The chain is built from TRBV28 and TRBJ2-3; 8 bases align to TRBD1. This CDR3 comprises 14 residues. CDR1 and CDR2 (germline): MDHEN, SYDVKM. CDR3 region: CASSFPAGTGTQYF. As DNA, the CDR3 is TGTGCCAGCAGTTTCCCCGCCGGGACAGGTACGCAGTATTTT.

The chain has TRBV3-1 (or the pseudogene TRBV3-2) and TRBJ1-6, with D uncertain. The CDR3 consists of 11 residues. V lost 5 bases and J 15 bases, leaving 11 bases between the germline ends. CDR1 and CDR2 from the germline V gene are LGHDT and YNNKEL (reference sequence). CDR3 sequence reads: CASSSRDRLHF. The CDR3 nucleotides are TGTGCCAGCAGCTCCCGGGATCGCCTCCACTTT.

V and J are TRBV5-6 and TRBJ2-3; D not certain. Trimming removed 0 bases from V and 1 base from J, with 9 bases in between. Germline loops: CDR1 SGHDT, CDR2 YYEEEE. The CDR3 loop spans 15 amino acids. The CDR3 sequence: CASSLVSVGTDTQYF. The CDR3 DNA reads TGTGCCAGCAGCTTGGTATCGGTCGGCACAGATACGCAGTATTTT.

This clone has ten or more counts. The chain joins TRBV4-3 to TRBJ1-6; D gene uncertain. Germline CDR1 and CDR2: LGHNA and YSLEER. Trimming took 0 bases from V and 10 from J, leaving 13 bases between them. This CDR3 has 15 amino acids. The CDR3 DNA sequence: TGCGCCAGCAGCCAAGAAGGAGGAGGGCGCTCACCCCTCCACTTT. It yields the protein CASSQEGGGRSPLHF.

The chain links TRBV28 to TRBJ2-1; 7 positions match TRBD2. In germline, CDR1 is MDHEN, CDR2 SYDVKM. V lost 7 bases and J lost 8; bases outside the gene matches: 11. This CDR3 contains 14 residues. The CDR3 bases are TGTGCCAGCAAGGAGGGAGGGCCTTTGGATGAGCAGTTCTTC. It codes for CASKEGGPLDEQFF.

The DNA of the CDR3 is TGTGCCAGCAGCTCCACCCGGGGGGGAAACTATGGCTACACCTTC. Translation gives CASSSTRGGNYGYTF. The V gene is TRBV7-6, the J gene TRBJ1-2; perhaps TRBD1 as D (5 bases). Trimming stripped 4 bases from V and 2 bases from J, with 14 bases between. This CDR3 comprises 15 residues. CDR1 and CDR2 from the germline V gene are SGHVS and FNYEAQ.